The following is a TCR beta chain sequence with its context. The clone's antigen remains unknown. No much larger clone is present one base from it, and per-base qualities are unavailable. A distance of 9 bases separates the germline ends of V and J, which lose 1 base and 2 bases respectively. The cysteine opens and the phenylalanine closes a CDR3 of 14 amino acids. Only the CDR3 portion is preserved as DNA: 42 bases, with reading frame beginning at the first base. From a lookup of the germline V gene, CDR1 and CDR2 are SGHVS and FNYEAQ. The data were obtained in a study of T cell responses to AZD1222 COVID-19 vaccine (dated by TCRdb to the early 2020s). As for the study more broadly: AZD1222 recipients with second doses at about 4 weeks or about 12 weeks were pooled, because spike-specific TCR depth and breadth did not differ between schedules. Trial participants were enrolled by age into subgroups of 18-55, 56-69 and 70-plus years, and roughly 150, 30 and 60 TCR-sequenced participants, respectively, were included in these subgroups. TCR sequencing covered over 230 trial participants: 200 to 210 given two doses of AZD1222 and approximately 26 given two doses of MenACWY control vaccine.

The paper as a whole reports these results and caveats: Reportedly, almost half of the unique spike-specific TCRs recognized epitopes lying outside the regions that are mutated in the B.1.351 and B.1.1.7 variants. Participants were mostly white British, with more females than males. The authors suggested clonal diversity may have been underestimated. After two AZD1222 doses, spike-specific TCR breadth and depth were significantly higher than at day 0 and than in MenACWY recipients. The vaccine-associated CD4 TCRs covered the entire spike protein, and the dominant responses fell in regions 160-218 and 743-854. The 56-69-year group was small, and its depth increase did not reach significance, likely because of low power. Conclusions about previously exposed vaccinees were limited because only six AZD1222 recipients were SARS-CoV-2 seropositive at baseline. No day 14 peak-response samples were available, so repertoires were characterized only after the peak T cell response.

The CDR3 regions of human TCRbeta chains were analyzed by immunosequencing. The authors processed their data as follows. TCRs in the repertoires were compared against a reference library of SARS-CoV-2-specific TCRs that had been generated with the MIRA antigen-specificity platform. Breadth was defined as the fraction of unique TCRs that were SARS-CoV-2-associated. Depth was defined as the fraction of total T cells that were SARS-CoV-2-associated. Using the MIRA data, each spike-specific TCR was assigned both to the spike region to which the TCR was reactive and to a CD4 or CD8 class. Log10-transformed breadth and depth values were compared by one-way ANOVA with Sidak's multiple comparisons tests. TCRdb holds this immuneACCESS table with in-frame rearrangements only. Some clones are missing; in checked studies, unresolved V genes explain under half, and the rest has no known cause. From that table come the V and J calls and clone size; the DNA was used to work out D and trimming. Within this sample are 85,000 to 110,000 clones, with roughly 91% of them counted one time only. 4% to 5.5% of the sample comes from the top ten.

The time point label corresponds to: baseline before first vaccination. The vaccinee samples were drawn from two UK trials, COV001 and COV002, one of which was a single-blind randomized controlled phase 2/3 trial testing AZD1222 (ChAdOx1 nCoV-19) in healthy adults. For TCRbeta chain sequencing, PBMC samples were collected from trial participants at day 0 and at day 28 after the second dose. The sequence was obtained from an adult in good health. The chain was built from TRBV7-6 and TRBJ2-7, with the D gene too uncertain to name. The sample in question was peripheral blood, obtained on day 0 of AZD1222 vaccination. The DNA sequence is TGTGCCAGCAGCTTAGAGCCCCAACCCTACGAGCAGTACTTC. Its translation is CASSLEPQPYEQYF.